This TCR beta chain was captured by sequencing in a study of STAT3 mutations in large granular lymphocyte leukemia. Study as a whole: More than half of T-LGLL patients received immunosuppressive therapy. Study-level points and caveats: In T-cell large granular lymphocyte leukemia, about half of patients showed multiple immunodominant subclonotypes. Suggested: STAT3 mutation was not the ancestral event for these clonal expansions. A small but highly pathogenic clone may have been missed. In about 30% of the 18 patients, new TCR clonotypes emerged after therapy.

The method was immunoSEQ multiplex PCR; TCRdb's version includes in-frame clones alone and lacks a portion of them. Of 20,000 to 30,000 clones listed, 94% are singletons. Points on this clone: Its antigen remains unknown.

This receptor was identified in a man aged 35 to 55 with T-cell large granular lymphocyte leukemia. Some clones in this sample may be carry-over from other donors' samples. Sequencing used peripheral blood mononuclear cells.

The chain's CDR3 is CASSIPGRWDTEAFF. The CDR3 bases are TGTGCCAGTAGTATCCCGGGACGTTGGGACACTGAAGCTTTCTTT. The V and J genes are TRBV19 and TRBJ1-1, with D perhaps TRBD1 (5 bases). Looked up from germline, CDR1 is LNHDA and CDR2 is SQIVND (reference sequence). CDR3 length: 15 amino acids. Trimming stripped 3 bases from V and 3 bases from J, with 14 bases between.